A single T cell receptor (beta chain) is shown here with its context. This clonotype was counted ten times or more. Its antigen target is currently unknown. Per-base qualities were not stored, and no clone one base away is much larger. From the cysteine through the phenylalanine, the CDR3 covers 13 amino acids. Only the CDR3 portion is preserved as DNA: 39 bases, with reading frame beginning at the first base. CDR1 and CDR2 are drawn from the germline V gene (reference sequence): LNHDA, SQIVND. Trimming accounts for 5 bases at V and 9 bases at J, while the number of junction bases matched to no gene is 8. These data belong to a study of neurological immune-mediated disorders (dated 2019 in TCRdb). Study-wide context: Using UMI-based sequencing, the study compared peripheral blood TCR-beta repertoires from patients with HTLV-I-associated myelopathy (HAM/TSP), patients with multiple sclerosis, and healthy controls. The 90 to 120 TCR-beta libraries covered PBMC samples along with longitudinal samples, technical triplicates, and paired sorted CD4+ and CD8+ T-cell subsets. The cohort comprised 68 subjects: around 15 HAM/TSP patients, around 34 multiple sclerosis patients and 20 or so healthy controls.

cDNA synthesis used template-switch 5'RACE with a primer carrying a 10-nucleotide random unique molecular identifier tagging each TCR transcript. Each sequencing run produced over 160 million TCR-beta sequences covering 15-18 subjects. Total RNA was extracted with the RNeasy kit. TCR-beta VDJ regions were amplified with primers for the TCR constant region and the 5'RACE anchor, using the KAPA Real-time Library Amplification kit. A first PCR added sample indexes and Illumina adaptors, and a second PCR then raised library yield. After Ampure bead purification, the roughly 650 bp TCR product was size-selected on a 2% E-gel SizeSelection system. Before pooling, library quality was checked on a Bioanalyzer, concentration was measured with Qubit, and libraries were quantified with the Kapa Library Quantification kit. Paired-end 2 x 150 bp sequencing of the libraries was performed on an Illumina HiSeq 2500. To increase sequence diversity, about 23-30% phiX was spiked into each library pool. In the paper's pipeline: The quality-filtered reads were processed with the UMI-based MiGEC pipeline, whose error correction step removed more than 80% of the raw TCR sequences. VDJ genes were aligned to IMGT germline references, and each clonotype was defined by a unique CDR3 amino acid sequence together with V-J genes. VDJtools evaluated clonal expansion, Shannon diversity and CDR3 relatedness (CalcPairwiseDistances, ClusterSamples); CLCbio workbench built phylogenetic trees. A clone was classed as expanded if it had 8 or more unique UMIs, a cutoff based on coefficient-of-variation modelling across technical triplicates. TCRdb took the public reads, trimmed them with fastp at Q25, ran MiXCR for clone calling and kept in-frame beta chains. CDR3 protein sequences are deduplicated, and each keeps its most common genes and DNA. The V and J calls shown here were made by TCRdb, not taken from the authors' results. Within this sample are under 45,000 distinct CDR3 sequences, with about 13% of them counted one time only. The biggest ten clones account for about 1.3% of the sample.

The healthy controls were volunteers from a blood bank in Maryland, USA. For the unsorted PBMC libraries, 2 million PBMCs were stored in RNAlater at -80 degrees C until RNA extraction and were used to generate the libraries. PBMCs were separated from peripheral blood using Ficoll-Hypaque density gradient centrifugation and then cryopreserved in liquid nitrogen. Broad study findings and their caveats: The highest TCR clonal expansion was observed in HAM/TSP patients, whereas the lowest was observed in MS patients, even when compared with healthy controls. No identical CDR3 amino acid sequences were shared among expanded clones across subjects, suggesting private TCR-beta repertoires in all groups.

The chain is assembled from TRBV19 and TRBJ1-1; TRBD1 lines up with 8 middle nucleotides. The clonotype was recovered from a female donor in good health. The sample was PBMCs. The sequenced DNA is TGTGCCAGTAGTGTCCGGGACAGGCCTAAAGCTTTCTTT. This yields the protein CASSVRDRPKAFF.